This TCR beta chain was sequenced during a study of blood T cells in healthy people across ages (dated by TCRdb to 2014 to 2015). At the level of the whole study: In model experiments, template switching captured roughly one uniquely barcoded TCR beta cDNA molecule for every two T cells. To track age-related changes in TCR beta repertoire diversity, the study relied on deep sequencing normalized with unique cDNA molecular identifiers. Donors were grouped into four age groups: young (average 16 years), middle-aged (approximately 41), aged (around 62) and long-lived (around 80). To avoid experimental bias, donors of different ages were spread randomly across the sequencing lanes. Using the same blood draw, the study looked at two additional independent replicas of 1 million unique cDNA reads for two donors, one aged 18 to 30 and the other aged 80 or older. The research as a whole found: As age increased, observed TCR beta diversity per million T cells dropped in a roughly linear way, and a significant reduction was already evident by age about 40. Estimates of total diversity based on one million sequenced T cells were regarded as lower bounds and as underestimates. Since profiling was done on bulk unsorted PBMCs, naive and antigen-experienced compartments could not be conclusively compared. The CMV infection status of donors was not known, potentially confounding age-related changes in expanded clonotypes. Observed TCR beta diversity correlated strongly with the percentage of naive T cells measured by flow cytometry. The long-lived group showed more naive CD4+ T cells, fewer expanded clones and increased TCR diversity than the aged group, suggesting age selection.

A word on this clonotype: Its antigen is not yet known. Base quality data are lacking; no much larger clone is found one base away.

Systemically healthy Caucasian individuals from Russia, approximately 39 in total and aged roughly 6 to 100 years, were included as donors. Around 9.8 milliliters of peripheral blood were collected from each donor into EDTA-treated Vacutainer tubes. Ficoll-Paque density-gradient centrifugation was used to isolate PBMCs, with at least 7 million obtained per sample. Trizol reagent was used to extract total RNA from the PBMCs, yielding at least 5 micrograms per sample. Naive CD45RAhigh/CD27high T cell percentages were measured by flow cytometry on a PBMC aliquot from every donor. Libraries came from 5' RACE. Sequencing was carried out with an Illumina HiSeq 2500. The second PCR ran for roughly 7 to 11 cycles and used a J-beta primer mix along with a sample-barcoded 5' primer. Each TCR beta cDNA molecule received a unique molecular identifier from a template-switch 5' adaptor carrying 12 random nucleotides. Each sample yielded at least 3 million CDR3-containing paired-end reads. First-strand cDNA synthesis was performed from all RNA using the Mint cDNA synthesis kit, with priming by a TRBC-specific oligonucleotide. Following uracil-DNA glycosylase treatment, all cDNA underwent a first 18-cycle PCR with the universal primers M1SS and BC2_uni_R. The paper's data handling went like this. For normalization, 1 million high-quality reads were randomly selected from each sample, with every read carrying a distinct molecular identifier. Instead of being binned into consensus sequences, reads that shared molecular identifiers were thrown out. MiTCR, set to a Q25 quality threshold and the strictest error-elimination algorithm, was used for CDR3 identification, clonotype clustering and error correction. A nonparametric unseen species model with Euler transformation was used to estimate a lower bound on total TCR beta diversity. The public reads were reprocessed in TCRdb via fastp at Q25 and MiXCR, keeping in-frame beta chains. CDR3 protein duplicates are merged, each entry listing the most common genes and DNA. The V and J calls shown here were made by TCRdb, not taken from the authors' results. The sample includes 380,000 or so distinct CDR3 sequences, with about half observed a single time. The top ten clonotypes cover 45% to 65% of the sample.

Trimming costs V 5 bases and J 5 bases, and their ends lie 18 bases apart. Inclusive of the bounding cysteine and phenylalanine, the CDR3 is 15 residues long. The kept DNA is CDR3 alone, 45 bases in frame from the first base. CDR1 and CDR2 were assigned from the germline V gene as SGHTA and FQGNSA. This receptor was obtained from a man in his 60s in good health. The sample consisted of blood. The chain couples TRBV7-2 to TRBJ2-5, and perhaps TRBD1 as D gene, on 6 matching bases. The bases are TGTGCCAGCAGCCCTCTGGACAGAGTTTTGGAGACCCAGTACTTC. Translated, this gives CASSPLDRVLETQYF.